This is a list of T cell receptor beta chains from one sample in a study of T cell repertoires in ileal Crohn's disease. The method was immunoSEQ multiplex PCR; TCRdb's version includes in-frame clones alone and lacks a portion of them. The table shows about 62,000 clones, with approximately 91% occurring only once. The sequencing sample was made of ileal tissue. The receptors were sampled from an adult with Crohn's disease. CDR3s include the opening cysteine and the closing phenylalanine or tryptophan. A D gene is named only where the DNA matches it firmly. A clone size is listed for some rows: how often the clone was seen (once, few, many), or a class if it is expanded.

J	size	D	V	DNA	CDR3
TRBJ2-1	NA	TRBD2	TRBV7-2	TGTGCCAGTACAGCTAGCGGGCCGATGGGGGAGCAGTTCTTC	CASTASGPMGEQFF
TRBJ2-6	NA	TRBD1	TRBV7-9	TGTGCCAGCAGCTTAGGGGACAGGGGGCGACATGGGGCCAACGTCCTGACTTTC	CASSLGDRGRHGANVLTF
TRBJ2-1	NA	NA	TRBV9	TGTGCCAGCAGCGTAAGCGAAAGCTCCTACAATGAGCAGTTCTTC	CASSVSESSYNEQFF
TRBJ1-1	NA	NA	TRBV28	TGTGCCAGCACTCAACCAGGGGCTGAAGCTTTCTTT	CASTQPGAEAFF
TRBJ1-2	NA	TRBD1	TRBV9	TGTGCCAGCACAGGGGGCGGCTATGGCTACACCTTC	CASTGGGYGYTF
TRBJ2-2	once	NA	TRBV7-2	TGTGCCAGCAGCTCGTACGGACTATCCGGGGAGCTGTTTTTT	CASSSYGLSGELFF
TRBJ1-1	NA	NA	TRBV4-2	TGTGCCAGCAGCCAACTTCCGGGGGGTGGGTCTGAAGCTTTCTTT	CASSQLPGGGSEAFF
TRBJ1-5	NA	NA	TRBV6-1	TGTGCCAGCACCCCTCCCCCTTATGGCAATCAGCCCCAGCATTTT	CASTPPPYGNQPQHF
TRBJ1-6	NA	NA	TRBV14	TGTGCCAGCAGCCGCGGGTCTTCACCCCTCCACTTT	CASSRGSSPLHF
TRBJ1-2	NA	NA	TRBV4-3	TGCGCCAGCAGCCAAGACCCGGCGGGAGAAAGGGGCTACACCTTC	CASSQDPAGERGYTF
TRBJ2-5	NA	NA	TRBV6-5	TGTGCCAGTCAGCCCCCAGGACAAGAGACCCAGTACTTC	CASQPPGQETQYF
TRBJ1-2	NA	NA	TRBV4-1	TGCGCCAGCAGCCGTGTTGCGGGGGGCGCAGGTAACTATGGCTACACCTTC	CASSRVAGGAGNYGYTF
TRBJ1-5	NA	TRBD1	TRBV6-1	TGTGCCAGCAGTCAGACAGGGTGGCAGCCCCAGCATTTT	CASSQTGWQPQHF